One sample yielded the 16 T cell receptor beta chains listed below, sequenced in a study of cytomegalovirus exposure and HLA in healthy donors. Profiling relied on immunoSEQ multiplex PCR, and the TCRdb table lists in-frame clones only, not all of them. The table records 330,000 or so clones, 86% of them present only once. Sample: PBMCs. Receptor source: a woman younger than 30 in good health and CMV-seronegative.

This sequence joins TRBV4-1 and TRBJ2-5; 9 bases fit TRBD1. This CDR3 contains 15 residues. Trimming removed 1 base from V and 5 bases from J; junction bases left unmatched: 5. CDR1 and CDR2 (germline): MGHRA, YSYEKL. The CDR3 coding sequence is TGCGCCAGCAGCCAAGCCCCTGGGACAGGGGAGACCCAGTACTTC. It translates to CASSQAPGTGETQYF.

Worth noting for this clone: Other DNA sequences from this sample encode an identical CDR3 as well. The chain uses TRBV28 and TRBJ2-7; TRBD2 aligns across 7 bases. In germline, CDR1 is MDHEN, CDR2 SYDVKM. The length of the CDR3 is 14 residues. The V segment lost 3 bases and the J segment 2 bases; nucleotides outside the gene matches: 4. The CDR3 region is CASSFQGGTYEQYF. The CDR3 bases are TGTGCCAGCAGTTTTCAGGGAGGGACCTACGAGCAGTACTTC.

The table lists this clone with a count of one. The gene calls are TRBV2 and TRBJ2-3, with D maybe TRBD1 (5 bases). Trimming left V 3 bases short and J 4 bases short, with 11 bases between. The length of the CDR3 is 14 residues. Germline-derived CDR1 and CDR2 are SNHLY and FYNNEI. CDR3 sequence (DNA): TGTGCCAGCAGTGAGGGGCACCTCCCAGATACGCAGTATTTT. Protein product: CASSEGHLPDTQYF.

V gene TRBV19 combines with J gene TRBJ2-5, with TRBD2 matching over 7 bases. The CDR3 length is 14 residues. Trimming removed 6 bases from V and 5 bases from J; junction bases left unmatched: 9. In germline, CDR1 is LNHDA, CDR2 SQIVND (reference sequence). The CDR3 loop reads CASREAGRGETQYF. CDR3 bases: TGTGCCAGTAGGGAGGCTGGGCGGGGGGAGACCCAGTACTTC.

The CDR3 region has the DNA TGCGCCAGCAGCTCGGGGGACAGGGACCGAGAGACCCAGTACTTC. Amino acids: CASSSGDRDRETQYF. The chain carries TRBV5-1 and TRBJ2-5, with 9 bases fitting TRBD1. The V and J ends lost 3 bases and 4 bases, in that order; junction bases with no gene match: 7. CDR1 is SGHRS, CDR2 YFSETQ, per germline. The CDR3 spans 15 residues.

The chain links TRBV6-5 to TRBJ1-5; the match to TRBD1 covers 8 bases. The CDR3 runs to 15 residues. J gave up 3 bases and V 2 bases, and 3 bases lay outside the gene matches. CDR1 is MNHEY, CDR2 SVGAGI, per germline. CDR3 DNA: TGTGCCAGCAGTTACACGACAGGGGTCAATCAGCCCCAGCATTTT. It encodes CASSYTTGVNQPQHF.

This clone was observed a handful of times. CDR3 nucleotide sequence: TGTGCCATCAGCGCCGGCCCAGGGGTCTACGAGCAGTACTTC. Amino acid sequence: CAISAGPGVYEQYF. The rearrangement joins TRBV10-3 to TRBJ2-7, with D maybe TRBD1 (6 bases). The CDR3 has 14 residues. The germline V gene encodes CDR1 ENHRY and CDR2 SYGVKD. V dropped 6 bases and J dropped 3 bases, with 15 bases sitting between them.

This chain joins TRBV7-9 and TRBJ2-1; no clear D gene. V lost 5 bases to trimming and J lost 7 bases, with 9 bases between them. Germline V gives CDR1 SEHNR, CDR2 FQNEAQ (reference sequence). The CDR3 loop spans 12 amino acids. This chain's CDR3 is CASSTRSNEQFF. The DNA of the CDR3 is TGTGCCAGCAGCACCCGCAGTAATGAGCAGTTCTTC.

The chain joins TRBV7-2 to TRBJ2-7; possible D gene TRBD2, 6 bases. From germline, CDR1 is SGHTA and CDR2 FQGNSA. Trimming shortened V by 5 bases and J by 5 bases, and 10 bases separated the two germline ends. The CDR3 has 12 amino acids. In nucleotides, the CDR3 is TGTGCCAGCAGCATCCGGGGGAACGAGCAGTACTTC. This encodes CASSIRGNEQYF.

Only one count was recorded for this clone. This sequence joins TRBV5-1 and TRBJ2-3; 9 bases line up with TRBD2. The germline V gene encodes CDR1 SGHRS and CDR2 YFSETQ. V was pared by 1 base and J by 3 bases, with 3 bases of the junction left unmatched. This CDR3 is 15 amino acids long. CDR3 protein: CASSLSSGSTDTQYF. The CDR3 DNA reads TGCGCCAGCAGCTTGAGTAGCGGGAGTACAGATACGCAGTATTTT.

The J gene is TRBJ1-5, the V gene TRBV19, with 9 nucleotides matching TRBD1. Per germline, CDR1 LNHDA and CDR2 SQIVND (reference sequence). J was trimmed by 6 bases and V by 5 bases; bases with no gene match: 5. This CDR3 is 14 amino acids long. The CDR3 protein is CASSPTGGGQPQHF. In DNA, the CDR3 is TGTGCCAGTAGTCCCACAGGGGGCGGTCAGCCCCAGCATTTT.

The chain uses TRBV5-4 and TRBJ2-7; 7 bases agree with TRBD2. The J segment lost 7 bases and the V segment lost 3 bases, leaving 10 bases of the junction unmatched. The CDR3 has 14 amino acids. CDR1 and CDR2 (germline): SGHNT, YYREEE (reference sequence). The DNA for the CDR3 is TGTGCCAGCAGCTCGACTAGCTCCGGAGGGGAGCAGTACTTC. The encoded protein is CASSSTSSGGEQYF.

The chain joins TRBV7-2 to TRBJ2-3; TRBD2 matches 12 bases. The CDR3 loop spans 15 amino acids. V shed 6 bases and J 2 bases; nucleotides not matched to a gene: 3. The germline V gene encodes CDR1 SGHTA and CDR2 FQGNSA. The CDR3 sequence: CASRWTSGVTDTQYF. The CDR3 coding sequence is TGTGCCAGCAGATGGACTAGCGGGGTCACAGATACGCAGTATTTT.

The V call is TRBV6-5, the J call TRBJ2-1; D uncertain. Germline lookup yields CDR1 MNHEY and CDR2 SVGAGI. V dropped 8 bases and J dropped 3 bases, with 14 bases sitting between them. This CDR3 is 14 amino acids long. This chain's CDR3 is CASYHLGDYNEQFF. The CDR3 DNA follows: TGTGCCAGCTACCATCTGGGCGACTACAATGAGCAGTTCTTC.

The chain uses TRBV6-5 and TRBJ2-3, with D possibly being TRBD2 (6 bases). CDR1 and CDR2 from the germline V gene are MNHEY and SVGAGI. V was cut by 9 bases and J by 1 base, with 14 bases left in between. This CDR3 is 14 amino acids long. The CDR3 region has the DNA TGTGCCAGTTTTGATAGCGGACGCACAGATACGCAGTATTTT. Residues: CASFDSGRTDTQYF.

The chain uses TRBV4-3 and TRBJ2-7; 8 bases are shared with TRBD2. CDR3 length equals 15 residues. V was pared by 1 base and J by 4 bases, with 6 bases of the junction left unmatched. CDR1 and CDR2 (germline): LGHNA, YSLEER. The CDR3 nucleotides are TGCGCCAGCAGCCAAGTCGGGGGGGGAACTTACGAGCAGTACTTC. Encoded protein: CASSQVGGGTYEQYF.